Sequencing of this T cell receptor (beta chain) was carried out in a study of control samples from healthy donors and cancer patients. Germline loops: CDR1 SGHAT, CDR2 FQNNGV. V was cut by 3 bases and J by 4 bases, with 7 bases left in between. This CDR3 contains 14 residues. The repertoire was sequenced with immunoSEQ multiplex PCR; TCRdb's copy has only in-frame clones and lacks some. The data hold some 97,000 clones, with more than 85% observed a single time. Sequencing was performed on blood. This chain uses TRBV11-2 with TRBJ2-6; D uncertain. This TCR derives from a woman aged 50 to 65 in good health. This CDR3 is CASSLFPGANVLTF. As DNA, the CDR3 is TGTGCCAGCAGCTTGTTCCCAGGGGCCAACGTCCTGACTTTC.